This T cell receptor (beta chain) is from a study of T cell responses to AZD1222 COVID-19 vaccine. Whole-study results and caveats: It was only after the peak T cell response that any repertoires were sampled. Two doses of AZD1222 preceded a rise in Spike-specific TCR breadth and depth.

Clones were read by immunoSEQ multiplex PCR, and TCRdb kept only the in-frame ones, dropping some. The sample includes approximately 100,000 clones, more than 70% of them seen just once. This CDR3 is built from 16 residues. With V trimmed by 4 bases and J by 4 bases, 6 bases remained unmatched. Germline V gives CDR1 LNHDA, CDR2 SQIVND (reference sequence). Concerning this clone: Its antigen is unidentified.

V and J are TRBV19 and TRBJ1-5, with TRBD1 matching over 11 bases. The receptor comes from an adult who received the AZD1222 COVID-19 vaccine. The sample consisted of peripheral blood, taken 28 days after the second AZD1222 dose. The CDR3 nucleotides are TGTGCCAGTAGTAGCCTTGGGACAGGGGGTAATCAGCCCCAGCATTTT. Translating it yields CASSSLGTGGNQPQHF. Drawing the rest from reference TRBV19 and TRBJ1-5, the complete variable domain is DGGITQSPKYLFRKEGQNVTLSCEQNLNHDAMYWYRQDPGQGLRLIYYSQIVNDFQKGDIAEGYSVSREKKESFPLTVTSAQKNPTAFYLCASSSLGTGGNQPQHFGDGTRLSIL.